This TCR beta chain was found in a study of glioma-infiltrating T cells. The V gene's germline CDR1 is SGHTA and CDR2 FQGNSA. V lost 5 bases and J lost 2; bases outside the gene matches: 4. This CDR3 has 14 residues. This clonotype has a count of ten or more. The iRepertoire nested amplicon-rescue multiplex PCR amplified TCR alpha and beta CDR3s from RNA. Via MiXCR, TCRdb re-called the multiplex PCR reads, giving one row per CDR3 protein. Of over 120,000 distinct CDR3 sequences in the sample, around 42% were seen once. This TCR was sampled from a human donor with low-grade glioma or glioblastoma, undergoing nonglioma brain surgery, or in good health (not recorded which). The sample taken for sequencing was glioma tissue, nonneoplastic brain tissue, or PBMCs (not recorded which). The chain uses TRBV7-2 and TRBJ2-3, with 7 positions matching TRBD1. This chain's CDR3 is CASSRDSVTDTQYF. CDR3 coding DNA: TGTGCCAGCAGCCGGGACAGCGTCACAGATACGCAGTATTTT.